This T cell receptor beta chain was identified in a study of beta chain features in type 1 diabetes. Sorting that relied on CD45RO/CCR7/CD25/CD127/CD95/CD27 yielded CD4+ naive, central memory, regulatory and stem cell-like memory cells. CDR1 is GTSNPN, CDR2 SVGIG, per germline (reference sequence). V was shortened by 2 bases and J by 6 bases, with 16 bases between the two germline ends. The CDR3 has 14 amino acids. All of the isolated RNA was reverse transcribed, so expressed TCRB transcripts were sequenced. Clones were sequenced by immunoSEQ multiplex PCR, and TCRdb holds only the in-frame ones, with some missing. The sample lists around 500,000 clones; more than 9.5% were seen once. This clone was detected many times.

The TCR was taken from a woman younger than 35 in good health. V is TRBV30 and J is TRBJ1-2; D perhaps matches TRBD1 (6 bases). Specimen: naive CD4+ T cells from blood. The CDR3 DNA follows: TGTGCCTGGAGTACCCTCGCCCGGGGGCATGGCTACACCTTC. It encodes CAWSTLARGHGYTF. Combining the CDR3 with reference TRBV30 and TRBJ1-2 gives the whole variable domain SQTIHQWPATLVQPVGSPLSLECTVEGTSNPNLYWYRQAAGRGLQLLFYSVGIGQISSEVPQNLSASRPQDRQFILSSKKLLLSDSGFYLCAWSTLARGHGYTFGSGTRLTVV.